This T cell receptor beta chain was identified in a study of T cells of healthy individuals (dated by TCRdb to 2017 to 2018). Libraries were constructed by 5' RACE. Instrument used: Illumina MiSeq. The public reads were reanalyzed by TCRdb: fastp trimming at Q25, MiXCR alignment, in-frame beta chains only. Rows merge per CDR3 protein into single entries with the most common DNA and genes. This sample gives more than 85,000 distinct CDR3 sequences in total; 17% of them show up just once. Of the sample, about 6.2% falls within the top ten clones. This clonotype was seen at least ten times. This clone's antigen is unknown. The sample holds no much larger clone one base away, and base qualities are not on file. Inclusive of the bounding cysteine and phenylalanine, the CDR3 is 14 residues long. Here the CDR3 DNA is all that survives: 42 bases in frame from base 1. Trimming takes 9 bases off V and 7 bases off J; junction bases not matched to a gene: 12. CDR1 and CDR2 are read off the germline V gene as MNHNS and SASEGT.

The rearrangement combines TRBV6-1 with TRBJ2-7; the junction holds 10 bases that match TRBD1. The receptor comes from a human donor in good health. At the DNA level, the sequence is TGTGCCAGTACCCCCCGGGACAGGGGTCGTGAGCAGTACTTC. This translates into CASTPRDRGREQYF.